Each of the 21 T cell receptor beta chains below was sequenced from the same sample in a study of CD8+ T cells in alopecia areata. In each case, RNA was isolated and then reverse transcribed into cDNA as the sequencing template. The protocol was immunoSEQ multiplex PCR, while the TCRdb copy is restricted to in-frame clones and leaves out a portion. The sample yields roughly 120,000 clones, 55% to 80% seen once. The sequenced material came from CD4+ T cells sorted from blood. These receptors were collected from a human donor in good health.

The chain couples TRBV29-1 to TRBJ1-1; D not resolved. V shed 6 bases and J shed 11 bases, with 10 bases lying between them. There are 9 residues in the CDR3. The germline CDR1 and CDR2 sequences are SQVTM and ANQGSEA. In DNA form, the CDR3 reads TGCAGCGTGGGTAGTGGGGCTTTCTTT. It encodes CSVGSGAFF.

The chain has TRBV6-6 and TRBJ1-6; 7 nucleotides agree with TRBD1. CDR1 is MNHNY and CDR2 is SVGAGI in the germline V gene (reference sequence). V gave up 0 bases and J gave up 8 bases; unmatched junction bases: 4. The CDR3 totals 15 residues. CDR3 protein: CASSYSARGDSPLHF. The CDR3 DNA reads as TGTGCCAGCAGTTACTCAGCCAGGGGGGATTCACCCCTCCACTTT.

This chain connects TRBV7-2 to TRBJ1-6, with no clear D. The V gene's germline CDR1 is SGHTA and CDR2 FQGNSA. Trimming removed 1 base from V and 7 bases from J, with 8 bases in between. The CDR3 runs 14 residues. CDR3 in amino acids: CASSLGTENSPLHF. CDR3 coding DNA: TGTGCCAGCAGCTTAGGGACGGAGAATTCACCCCTCCACTTT.

In this sample, this clone turned up a few times. The V and J genes are TRBV10-3 and TRBJ2-1; TRBD1 agrees at 8 bases. V trimming: 6 bases; J trimming: 7 bases; junction bases outside the gene matches: 11. CDR1 ENHRY and CDR2 SYGVKD come from the germline V gene. The CDR3 spans 15 residues. CDR3 sequence reads: CAISLPGGFGNEQFF. The CDR3 bases are TGTGCCATCAGCTTACCAGGGGGCTTTGGGAATGAGCAGTTCTTC.

This clone was observed a handful of times. The chain carries TRBV7-9 and TRBJ1-2; a possible D gene is TRBD1 (5 bases). The CDR3 has 15 amino acids. The germline gives CDR1 SEHNR, CDR2 FQNEAQ (reference sequence). V was pared by 4 bases and J by 8 bases, with 20 bases between. CDR3 sequence (DNA): TGTGCCAGCAGCTCCTCCTTTGGGGTACGGGGCGGCTACACCTTC. This codes for CASSSSFGVRGGYTF.

V and J are TRBV29-1 and TRBJ2-5; perhaps TRBD2 as D (6 bases). The length of the CDR3 is 13 residues. V gave up 3 bases and J gave up 2 bases, with 10 bases separating them. Per germline, CDR1 SQVTM and CDR2 ANQGSEA. This chain's CDR3 is CSVEGLRQETQYF. The DNA of the CDR3 is TGCAGCGTTGAGGGACTGCGTCAAGAGACCCAGTACTTC.

This clone came up a few times. This chain links TRBV10-3 with TRBJ1-4; TRBD1 aligns across 7 bases. The CDR3 is made up of 13 amino acids. Germline lookup yields CDR1 ENHRY and CDR2 SYGVKD. The V segment lost 6 bases and the J segment 5 bases; nucleotides outside the gene matches: 3. The chain's CDR3 is CAISGTANEKLFF. The CDR3 DNA sequence: TGTGCCATCAGCGGGACAGCGAATGAAAAACTGTTTTTT.

This clone has only one observation. V and J are TRBV5-1 and TRBJ2-4; D is unresolved. The CDR3 is made up of 14 amino acids. Germline V gene sequence: CDR1 SGHRS, CDR2 YFSETQ. V lost 4 bases and J 5 bases, leaving 13 bases between the germline ends. The CDR3, as DNA: TGCGCCAGCAGCGTAACACTCGGCGAAAACATTCAGTACTTC. Protein sequence: CASSVTLGENIQYF.

This clone was recorded only once. This chain connects TRBV6-4 to TRBJ1-1; D remains ambiguous. Germline V lookup: CDR1 MRHNA, CDR2 SNTAGT. V was clipped by 2 bases and J by 4 bases, with 8 bases between them. This CDR3 is built from 13 residues. CDR3 protein: CASSDGWGTEAFF. Written as DNA, the CDR3 is TGTGCCAGCAGTGACGGGTGGGGCACTGAAGCTTTCTTT.

This clone was recorded at least ten times. The chain combines TRBV5-1 with TRBJ1-2, with 8 bases that match TRBD1. This CDR3 is 14 amino acids long. V lost 3 bases, J lost 2 bases, and 3 bases stayed unmatched. Germline CDR1 and CDR2: SGHRS and YFSETQ. The CDR3 DNA follows: TGCGCCAGCAGCTCCGACAGGGGCAACTATGGCTACACCTTC. It is translated as CASSSDRGNYGYTF.

The chain carries TRBV19 and TRBJ1-1; D gene ambiguous. The V gene lost 6 bases and the J gene lost 4 bases, with 15 bases spanning the gap. The CDR3 loop spans 14 amino acids. CDR1 is LNHDA and CDR2 is SQIVND in the germline V gene (reference sequence). CDR3 protein: CASSPAVLSTEAFF. CDR3 coding DNA: TGTGCCAGTAGCCCCGCAGTTCTCAGCACTGAAGCTTTCTTT. Looking up the rest from reference TRBV19 and TRBJ1-1 gives the full variable domain: DGGITQSPKYLFRKEGQNVTLSCEQNLNHDAMYWYRQDPGQGLRLIYYSQIVNDFQKGDIAEGYSVSREKKESFPLTVTSAQKNPTAFYLCASSPAVLSTEAFFGQGTRLTVV.

This CDR3 is CAWSVGSEKNSPLHF. The CDR3 DNA reads TGTGCCTGGAGTGTAGGGTCGGAAAAGAATTCACCCCTCCACTTT. The V and J genes are TRBV30 and TRBJ1-6; D is uncertain. From germline, CDR1 is GTSNPN and CDR2 SVGIG (reference sequence). V was pared by 0 bases and J by 7 bases, with 13 bases between. The CDR3 consists of 15 residues.

The V call is TRBV5-8, the J call TRBJ2-1; D is possibly TRBD1 (5 bases). Germline CDR1 is SGHTS and CDR2 is YDEGEE. The CDR3 sequence is 17 residues long. V was trimmed by 4 bases and J by 0 bases, leaving 17 bases between them. The CDR3 DNA sequence: TGTGCCAGCAGCCCCCCCCAGGGCCTATTCTCCTACAATGAGCAGTTCTTC. It specifies CASSPPQGLFSYNEQFF.

The J gene is TRBJ2-6, the V gene TRBV2; 8 bases agree with TRBD1. CDR1 is SNHLY, CDR2 FYNNEI, per germline. The CDR3 runs 15 residues. Trimming at V came to 3 bases and at J to 4 bases, leaving 2 bases not matched to a gene. The CDR3 bases are TGTGCCAGCAGTGACAGGGGGCCGGGGGCCAACGTCCTGACTTTC. This encodes CASSDRGPGANVLTF.

The CDR3 nucleotides are TGTGCCAGCAGCCAGAGGGGGAACACCTTC. This gives the protein CASSQRGNTF. The rearrangement joins TRBV21-1 to TRBJ1-2; TRBD1 is the table's D call, not checked against the DNA. TRBV21-1 is a documented pseudogene. This CDR3 contains 10 residues.

This clone has only a few counts. V usage is TRBV7-2 and J usage is TRBJ1-5, with a weak D call TRBD1 (5 bases). Germline V gene sequence: CDR1 SGHTA, CDR2 FQGNSA. The ends were cut back, 6 bases at V and 2 bases at J, with 11 bases in the middle. The CDR3 is 14 amino acids. The CDR3 bases are TGTGCCAGCAGTGGGGGAAGGGGCAATCAGCCCCAGCATTTT. The encoded protein is CASSGGRGNQPQHF.

CDR3 coding DNA: TGTGCCTCCCAGGGCCCCGGGGAGCTGTTTTTT. As protein: CASQGPGELFF. The chain recombines TRBV30 with TRBJ2-2; a possible D gene is TRBD1 (5 bases). The CDR3 totals 11 residues. Germline V gene sequence: CDR1 GTSNPN, CDR2 SVGIG (reference sequence). The V gene lost 7 bases and the J gene lost 6 bases, with 9 bases spanning the gap.

This clone has just a few counts. This chain joins TRBV29-1 and TRBJ2-1; perhaps D is TRBD1 or TRBD2 (5 bases each). Germline V gene data show CDR1 as SQVTM and CDR2 as ANQGSEA. The CDR3 covers 14 residues. Trimming pared 3 bases from V and 2 bases from J, leaving 11 bases between. The DNA of the CDR3 is TGCAGCGTTGATTCGGGGACGACCTACAATGAGCAGTTCTTC. Its translation is CSVDSGTTYNEQFF.

This clone was seen only a few times. The chain employs TRBV9 and TRBJ2-2, with a possible D match to TRBD1 (6 bases). V lost 2 bases to trimming and J lost 0 bases, with 11 bases between them. In germline, CDR1 is SGDLS, CDR2 YYNGEE. This CDR3 comprises 16 residues. CDR3 in amino acids: CASSVFTGSNTGELFF. In DNA, the CDR3 is TGTGCCAGCAGCGTCTTTACAGGGTCGAACACCGGGGAGCTGTTTTTT. Combining the CDR3 with reference TRBV9 and TRBJ2-2 gives the whole variable domain DSGVTQTPKHLITATGQRVTLRCSPRSGDLSVYWYQQSLDQGLQFLIQYYNGEERAKGNILERFSAQQFPDLHSELNLSSLELGDSALYFCASSVFTGSNTGELFFGEGSRLTVL.

The chain is built from TRBV29-1 and TRBJ2-2; 13 nucleotides match TRBD2. The germline CDR1 and CDR2 sequences are SQVTM and ANQGSEA. The CDR3 loop spans 15 amino acids. Unmatched junction bases numbered 1, after V lost 6 bases and J lost 0 bases. The CDR3 DNA follows: TGCAGCGTCGGGACTAGCGGGGCGAACACCGGGGAGCTGTTTTTT. Encoded protein: CSVGTSGANTGELFF.

Only a few counts were recorded for this clone. The same CDR3 also results from other DNA sequences found in this sample. The chain couples TRBV7-2 to TRBJ2-3, with TRBD2 matching over 12 bases. Germline trimming cut 2 bases from V and 0 bases from J; bases unmatched to any gene: 6. Germline V gives CDR1 SGHTA, CDR2 FQGNSA. The CDR3 loop spans 18 amino acids. CDR3 DNA sequence: TGTGCCAGCAGCTTATTAGCTAGCGGGGGGGGAAGCACAGATACGCAGTATTTT. Translated: CASSLLASGGGSTDTQYF. The entire variable domain, with the rest obtained from reference TRBV7-2 and TRBJ2-3, is as follows: GAGVSQSPSNKVTEKGKDVELRCDPISGHTALYWYRQSLGQGLEFLIYFQGNSAPDKSGLPSDRFSAERTGGSVSTLTIQRTQQEDSAVYLCASSLLASGGGSTDTQYFGPGTRLTVL.